The present TCR beta chain was sequenced within a study of blood T cell repertoires in COVID-19. Trimming removed 0 bases at V and 0 bases at J, with 14 bases between. The CDR3 totals 17 residues. Germline V lookup: CDR1 KGHSH, CDR2 LQKENI. Some clones are missing from TCRdb's copy, which holds only in-frame ones; the method was immunoSEQ multiplex PCR. The data show a few hundred thousand clones, with 65% to 85% seen just once and 3.4% held by the top ten. The chain carries TRBV18 and TRBJ1-2, with D perhaps TRBD1 (5 bases). The source is a man aged 45-65 years who had recovered from COVID-19. Sequenced material: PBMCs or T cells enriched from blood (not recorded which). CDR3 coding DNA: TGTGCCAGCTCACCACCGGGACTAAGGGGACCTAACTATGGCTACACCTTC. Its protein is CASSPPGLRGPNYGYTF.